The 27 T cell receptor beta chains below were found in one sample sequenced in a study of blood T cell repertoires in COVID-19. Generated by immunoSEQ multiplex PCR, the TCRdb table keeps only in-frame clones and is missing some. The sample includes a few hundred thousand clones, over 80% of them seen just once. The sample taken for sequencing was PBMCs or T cells enriched from blood (not recorded which). Every receptor here comes from a man aged 25-45 years who had recovered from COVID-19.

This clone was counted a few times. The J gene is TRBJ1-4, the V gene TRBV7-8; 7 nucleotides agree with TRBD1. The CDR3 is made up of 16 amino acids. Germline loops: CDR1 SGHVS, CDR2 FQNEAQ. With 3 bases clipped from V and 6 bases from J, the junction kept 10 bases outside the gene matches. Here the CDR3 reads CASSFLLGGSDEKLFF. CDR3 nucleotide sequence: TGTGCCAGCAGCTTCCTCCTAGGGGGCAGCGATGAAAAACTGTTTTTT.

The chain links TRBV5-1 to TRBJ2-3; TRBD2 agrees at 11 bases. Germline CDR1 and CDR2: SGHRS and YFSETQ. The CDR3 extends over 17 amino acids. The trim removed 0 bases at V and 5 bases at J, leaving 8 bases unmatched. The CDR3 is CASSLVLAGVGVDTQYF. CDR3 nucleotide sequence: TGCGCCAGCAGCTTGGTACTAGCGGGAGTCGGAGTAGATACGCAGTATTTT.

In this sample, this clone turned up a few times. This chain links TRBV9 with TRBJ1-4; D is unresolved. CDR3 size: 14 residues. Per the germline V gene, CDR1 is SGDLS and CDR2 is YYNGEE. Trimming removed 2 bases from V and 6 bases from J, with 11 bases in between. The CDR3 sequence is CASSVGGVDEKLFF. The CDR3 nucleotides are TGTGCCAGCAGCGTGGGCGGGGTCGATGAAAAACTGTTTTTT.

The chain combines TRBV30 with TRBJ1-1, with 10 bases fitting TRBD1. The CDR3 sequence is 13 residues long. From germline, CDR1 is GTSNPN and CDR2 SVGIG (reference sequence). Trimming cost V 8 bases and J 0 bases; bases outside gene matches: 3. CDR3 in DNA: TGTGCCAGCGGGACAGGGGTGAACACTGAAGCTTTCTTT. This gives the protein CASGTGVNTEAFF.

This clone was seen more than once but under ten times. The chain links TRBV6-6 to TRBJ2-3; D call uncertain. V was shortened by 10 bases and J by 0 bases, with 14 bases between the two germline ends. CDR1 and CDR2 from the germline V gene are MNHNY and SVGAGI (reference sequence). The length of the CDR3 is 14 residues. The CDR3 spells CATEAMTSTDTQYF. The DNA for the CDR3 is TGTGCCACCGAAGCGATGACTAGCACAGATACGCAGTATTTT.

J is TRBJ1-2 and V is TRBV10-2, with D perhaps matching TRBD1 (6 bases). From germline, CDR1 is WSHSY and CDR2 SAAADI. The V end lost 2 bases, the J end lost 8 bases, and 18 bases lay between the germline ends. The CDR3 totals 15 residues. As DNA, the CDR3 is TGCGCCAGCAGTGAGCTAGATGGTTACAGGGCAGGCTACACCTTC. This gives the protein CASSELDGYRAGYTF.

This CDR3 reads CASSKTGFNQPQHF. The DNA of the CDR3 is TGTGCCAGCAGCAAGACAGGGTTTAATCAGCCCCAGCATTTT. The chain is built from TRBV27 and TRBJ1-5, with 7 bases matching TRBD1. V shed 6 bases and J 4 bases; nucleotides not matched to a gene: 6. CDR3 size: 14 residues. Germline CDR1 and CDR2: MNHEY and SMNVEV (reference sequence).

The chain employs TRBV3-1 (or the pseudogene TRBV3-2) and TRBJ2-7; 9 bases map to TRBD2. Looked up from germline, CDR1 is LGHDT and CDR2 is YNNKEL (reference sequence). J lost 7 bases, V lost 1 base, and 11 bases had no gene match. This CDR3 contains 16 residues. The CDR3 DNA sequence: TGTGCCAGCAGCCAAGTCCGGGCGGGAGGGGTAGGGGAGCAGTACTTC. Amino acid sequence: CASSQVRAGGVGEQYF.

This clone was counted a single time. CDR3 loop: CASSLGTSGGLLYF. The CDR3, as DNA: TGTGCCAGCAGCTTAGGGACTAGCGGGGGGCTACTGTACTTC. V and J are TRBV7-2 and TRBJ2-5; 14 bases line up with TRBD2. CDR3 length equals 14 residues. Looked up from germline, CDR1 is SGHTA and CDR2 is FQGNSA. V gave up 1 base and J gave up 13 bases; unmatched junction bases: 5.

The rearrangement links TRBV7-8 to TRBJ2-7; 13 nucleotides match TRBD2. The CDR3 loop spans 18 amino acids. V was clipped by 5 bases and J by 5 bases; unmatched bases: 15. Germline-derived CDR1 and CDR2 are SGHVS and FQNEAQ. The CDR3 region is CASSQRGLAGVSIHEQYF. The CDR3 DNA follows: TGTGCCAGCAGCCAGAGAGGACTAGCGGGAGTCTCGATCCACGAGCAGTACTTC.

The chain combines TRBV28 with TRBJ1-5, with D perhaps matching TRBD1 (5 bases). V was pared by 5 bases and J by 7 bases, with 9 bases between. The V gene's germline CDR1 is MDHEN and CDR2 SYDVKM. The CDR3 loop spans 12 amino acids. CDR3 in DNA: TGTGCCAGCAGTGAGACAGCGCAGCCCCAGCATTTT. It is translated as CASSETAQPQHF.

This clone showed up just once. The chain employs TRBV27 and TRBJ2-3, with 9 nucleotides matching TRBD2. The CDR3 extends over 14 amino acids. Germline lookup yields CDR1 MNHEY and CDR2 SMNVEV (reference sequence). V lost 2 bases, J lost 4 bases, and 1 base stayed unmatched. CDR3 in DNA: TGTGCCAGCAGTTTAGGCGGGGGGGCAGATACGCAGTATTTT. This translates into CASSLGGGADTQYF.

This clone was detected only once. J is TRBJ2-3 and V is TRBV4-1, with D maybe TRBD2 (5 bases). Trimming cost V 3 bases and J 1 base, with 20 bases left between them. This CDR3 spans 18 amino acids. Germline V gene sequence: CDR1 MGHRA, CDR2 YSYEKL. The CDR3 protein is CASSQGPKGPRGTDTQYF. The DNA of the CDR3 is TGCGCCAGCAGCCAGGGCCCTAAGGGTCCGAGGGGCACAGATACGCAGTATTTT.

This sequence joins TRBV19 and TRBJ1-4, with D uncertain. The germline V and J ends were trimmed by 7 bases and 8 bases, with 20 bases remaining between them. CDR1 is LNHDA, CDR2 SQIVND, per germline (reference sequence). This CDR3 region has 15 residues. The CDR3 nucleotides read TGTGCCAGTACCCAAAAGGAGGGAACGGGGGAAAAACTGTTTTTT. It translates to CASTQKEGTGEKLFF.

This chain connects TRBV29-1 to TRBJ2-3; D call uncertain. Germline-derived CDR1 and CDR2 are SQVTM and ANQGSEA. The CDR3 is 14 amino acids. V lost 6 bases and J lost 2, with 15 bases in between. CDR3 coding DNA: TGCAGCGTCCCTGACTGGATCCTCACAGATACGCAGTATTTT. It encodes CSVPDWILTDTQYF.

The chain links TRBV18 to TRBJ2-7, with D possibly matching TRBD1 (6 bases). Germline V gene lookup returns CDR1 KGHSH and CDR2 LQKENI. The germline V and J ends were trimmed by 5 bases and 0 bases, with 20 bases remaining between them. This CDR3 region has 17 residues. This CDR3 reads CASSTTTWTEDSYEQYF. CDR3 coding DNA: TGTGCCAGCTCAACAACAACCTGGACAGAGGACTCCTACGAGCAGTACTTC. Full variable domain (remainder filled in from reference TRBV18 and TRBJ2-7): NAGVMQNPRHLVRRRGQEARLRCSPMKGHSHVYWYRQLPEEGLKFMVYLQKENIIDESGMPKERFSAEFPKEGPSILRIQQVVRGDSAAYFCASSTTTWTEDSYEQYFGPGTRLTVT.

V gene TRBV5-4 combines with J gene TRBJ1-4; tentative D call: TRBD1 (6 bases). The germline V gene encodes CDR1 SGHNT and CDR2 YYREEE (reference sequence). The CDR3 is made up of 13 amino acids. Trimming stripped 3 bases from V and 8 bases from J, with 11 bases between. The CDR3 coding sequence is TGTGCCAGCAGCTCTGAGGACAGAGAAAAACTGTTTTTT. It translates to CASSSEDREKLFF.

The J gene is TRBJ2-3, the V gene TRBV5-1, with TRBD1 matching 10 bases. Unmatched junction bases numbered 5, after V lost 4 bases and J lost 3 bases. This CDR3 has 15 amino acids. Germline CDR1 SGHRS, CDR2 YFSETQ. DNA for the CDR3: TGCGCCAGCAGCCTCGGGACAGGGGATACAGATACGCAGTATTTT. Amino acid sequence: CASSLGTGDTDTQYF. The full variable domain, in which reference TRBV5-1 and TRBJ2-3 provide the parts outside the CDR3, is KAGVTQTPRYLIKTRGQQVTLSCSPISGHRSVSWYQQTPGQGLQFLFEYFSETQRNKGNFPGRFSGRQFSNSRSEMNVSTLELGDSALYLCASSLGTGDTDTQYFGPGTRLTVL.

This chain uses TRBV14 with TRBJ2-7; D not certain. Germline CDR1 SGHDN, CDR2 FVKESK. This CDR3 region has 14 residues. V was shortened by 1 base and J by 3 bases, with 10 bases between the two germline ends. CDR3 amino acids: CASSQGRLGYEQYF. The DNA for the CDR3 is TGTGCCAGCAGCCAAGGAAGGCTAGGCTACGAGCAGTACTTC.

This clone came up once. The chain couples TRBV30 to TRBJ2-3; 11 bases are shared with TRBD2. The CDR3 totals 18 residues. V lost 3 bases, J lost 0 bases, and 11 bases stayed unmatched. CDR1 and CDR2 from the germline V gene are GTSNPN and SVGIG (reference sequence). The CDR3 reads CAWRGGYRLAGSTDTQYF. As DNA, the CDR3 is TGTGCCTGGAGAGGGGGGTACCGACTAGCGGGGAGCACAGATACGCAGTATTTT.

J is TRBJ1-3 and V is TRBV7-2; perhaps TRBD1 as D (6 bases). This CDR3 comprises 16 residues. Germline V gene data show CDR1 as SGHTA and CDR2 as FQGNSA. Trimming stripped 2 bases from V and 2 bases from J, with 13 bases between. In nucleotides, the CDR3 is TGTGCCAGCAGCTTAAGGGGGACAAACGCTGGAAACACCATATATTTT. This encodes CASSLRGTNAGNTIYF. Looking up the rest from reference TRBV7-2 and TRBJ1-3 gives the full variable domain: GAGVSQSPSNKVTEKGKDVELRCDPISGHTALYWYRQSLGQGLEFLIYFQGNSAPDKSGLPSDRFSAERTGGSVSTLTIQRTQQEDSAVYLCASSLRGTNAGNTIYFGEGSWLTVV.

The rearrangement joins TRBV15 to TRBJ2-7, with D possibly TRBD1 on 6 matching bases. V lost 7 bases, J lost 5 bases, and 18 bases lay in between. This CDR3 has 14 amino acids. CDR1 and CDR2 (germline): LNHNV, YYDKDF (reference sequence). CDR3 sequence: CATTTGWGYDEQYF. CDR3 nucleotide sequence: TGTGCCACCACCACAGGGTGGGGGTACGACGAGCAGTACTTC.

The chain combines TRBV28 with TRBJ1-6; no clear D gene. The V end was cut by 5 bases, the J end by 4 bases, with 15 bases between. In germline, CDR1 is MDHEN, CDR2 SYDVKM. CDR3 size: 16 residues. Here the CDR3 reads CASSEKPPGYNSPLHF. Written as DNA, the CDR3 is TGTGCCAGCAGTGAAAAACCGCCAGGATATAATTCACCCCTCCACTTT.

A few counts support this clone. V is TRBV10-3 and J is TRBJ2-3; a weak D match, TRBD2 (6 bases). The CDR3 contains 14 residues. Trimming left V 7 bases short and J 2 bases short, with 13 bases between. Germline V CDR1 and CDR2: ENHRY, SYGVKD. The DNA for the CDR3 is TGTGCCATCATGGAGGGAGAGCACACAGATACGCAGTATTTT. As protein: CAIMEGEHTDTQYF.

This clone has more than one count but fewer than ten. This chain links TRBV18 with TRBJ1-1; maybe TRBD1 (5 bases). Trimming stripped 2 bases from V and 3 bases from J, with 7 bases between. Germline CDR1 and CDR2: KGHSH and LQKENI. CDR3 length: 13 amino acids. CDR3 protein: CASSPKTDTEAFF. Here the CDR3 DNA reads TGTGCCAGCTCACCAAAGACAGACACTGAAGCTTTCTTT.

The CDR3 DNA reads as TGCAGTGCTAGTGACAAGCCCTACGAGCAGTACTTC. Protein: CSASDKPYEQYF. The chain uses TRBV20-1 and TRBJ2-7; no clear D gene. Trimming removed 3 bases from V and 2 bases from J, with 8 bases in between. This CDR3 is 12 amino acids long. Germline V lookup: CDR1 DFQATT, CDR2 SNEGSKA (reference sequence).

The chain combines TRBV9 with TRBJ1-2; 7 nucleotides line up with TRBD1. The germline V gene has CDR1 SGDLS and CDR2 YYNGEE. The CDR3 is made up of 16 amino acids. V lost 0 bases and J lost 4; bases outside the gene matches: 9. The CDR3 DNA is TGTGCCAGCAGCGTAGCCACGGGAGGGGGCGGCTATGGCTACACCTTC. This codes for CASSVATGGGGYGYTF.